This TCR beta chain emerged from a study of cytomegalovirus exposure and HLA in healthy donors. CDR1 and CDR2 (germline): LGHNA, YSLEER. There are 15 residues in the CDR3. V lost 0 bases to trimming and J lost 3 bases, with 12 bases between them. Concerning this clone itself: Its antigen is not identified.

Study-wide results and caveats: In vitro work confirmed that three CMV-associated chains recognize CMV antigens.

Use of 60 Vbeta and 13 Jbeta primers characterized the PCR. Per the authors' pipeline: An analysis that came later counted tens of millions of unique TCR beta chains, approximately 10 million shared. Method: immunoSEQ multiplex PCR; TCRdb's copy keeps in-frame clones and lacks some. The V and J calls and clone size come from that table; D and trimming were worked out from the DNA. The sample lists about 260,000 clones; 70% to 90% were seen once. This sequence originates from a woman aged 40 to 50 in good health and CMV-seropositive. The chain joins TRBV4-3 to TRBJ2-7; D perhaps matches TRBD2 (7 bases). The sequencing input was PBMCs. This CDR3 reads CASSQEGGDNYEQYF. CDR3 DNA: TGCGCCAGCAGCCAAGAAGGGGGGGATAACTACGAGCAGTACTTC.